The 11 T cell receptor beta chains in this list originate from one sample, sequenced in a study of cytomegalovirus exposure and HLA in healthy donors. Use of 60 Vbeta and 13 Jbeta primers characterized the PCR. Libraries were prepared by immunoSEQ multiplex PCR; TCRdb keeps only in-frame clonotypes and omits some of them. The sample records around 140,000 clones, approximately 80% being singletons. The sequencing input was PBMCs. The receptors shown here come from a woman between 55 and 75 years old in good health and CMV-seronegative.

The chain is built from TRBV19 and TRBJ1-1, with a tentative D call TRBD1 (6 bases). This CDR3 spans 16 amino acids. Trimming removed 7 bases from V and 1 base from J, with 19 bases in between. The germline V gene encodes CDR1 LNHDA and CDR2 SQIVND (reference sequence). For the CDR3, the DNA is TGTGCCAGTACCCTGACAGGACGATCTGGGAACACTGAAGCTTTCTTT. Protein sequence: CASTLTGRSGNTEAFF.

V is TRBV5-1 and J is TRBJ1-2; TRBD1 is a possible D gene (5 bases). The CDR3 runs to 13 residues. Trimming pared 0 bases from V and 9 bases from J, leaving 12 bases between. The germline CDR1 and CDR2 sequences are SGHRS and YFSETQ. CDR3: CASSLDSGLSYTF. CDR3 DNA sequence: TGCGCCAGCAGCTTGGATTCAGGGTTAAGCTACACCTTC.

The rearrangement joins TRBV27 to TRBJ2-7, with 9 bases fitting TRBD1. CDR3 size: 16 residues. V was clipped by 0 bases and J by 3 bases; unmatched bases: 6. The germline V gene has CDR1 MNHEY and CDR2 SMNVEV (reference sequence). DNA for the CDR3: TGTGCCAGCAGTTTATCACGGGACAGGGTTCGCTACGAGCAGTACTTC. Translation gives CASSLSRDRVRYEQYF.

The chain is built from TRBV5-5 and TRBJ2-2; 14 bases match TRBD2. V gave up 4 bases and J gave up 2 bases; unmatched junction bases: 7. The CDR3 covers 18 residues. Germline V gives CDR1 SGHKS, CDR2 YYEKEE (reference sequence). This chain's CDR3 is CASSQGLAGARNTGELFF. The CDR3 DNA is TGTGCCAGCAGCCAGGGACTAGCGGGAGCTAGAAACACCGGGGAGCTGTTTTTT.

The chain links TRBV10-3 to TRBJ2-7; D may be TRBD1 (5 bases). This CDR3 spans 18 amino acids. CDR1 and CDR2 from the germline V gene are ENHRY and SYGVKD. With 0 bases removed from V and 7 bases from J, the gap between germline ends came to 25 bases. Here the CDR3 reads CAISESTPAQDRPEEQYF. In DNA, the CDR3 is TGTGCCATCAGTGAGTCGACTCCAGCACAGGACCGCCCGGAAGAGCAGTACTTC.

V gene TRBV7-2 combines with J gene TRBJ1-5, with 11 bases aligning to TRBD1. The V segment lost 4 bases and the J segment 0 bases; nucleotides outside the gene matches: 5. The germline CDR1 and CDR2 sequences are SGHTA and FQGNSA. The CDR3 length is 17 residues. CDR3 in amino acids: CASSSGTGGDSNQPQHF. The CDR3 nucleotides read TGTGCCAGCAGCTCCGGGACAGGGGGGGATAGCAATCAGCCCCAGCATTTT.

The chain combines TRBV9 with TRBJ1-1; the match to TRBD1 covers 9 bases. The CDR3 is 17 residues long. V trimming: 2 bases; J trimming: 0 bases; junction bases outside the gene matches: 8. Germline V CDR1 and CDR2: SGDLS, YYNGEE. DNA of the CDR3: TGTGCCAGCAGCGTCAGGGACAGGGCTTCGATGAACACTGAAGCTTTCTTT. Its translation is CASSVRDRASMNTEAFF.

The genes are TRBV27 and TRBJ2-2, with TRBD1 as a possible D gene (5 bases). From germline, CDR1 is MNHEY and CDR2 SMNVEV (reference sequence). Trimming removed 1 base at V and 5 bases at J, with 11 bases between. The length of the CDR3 is 15 residues. This CDR3 reads CASSLWQGLTGELFF. Written as DNA, the CDR3 is TGTGCCAGCAGTTTATGGCAGGGTTTAACCGGGGAGCTGTTTTTT.

This clone has a handful of counts. The chain couples TRBV5-4 to TRBJ1-2; 12 nucleotides agree with TRBD1. The V gene's germline CDR1 is SGHNT and CDR2 YYREEE (reference sequence). V gave up 2 bases and J gave up 7 bases; unmatched junction bases: 12. This CDR3 region has 17 residues. The CDR3 loop is CASSFMGQGAPRSGYTF. For the CDR3, the DNA is TGTGCCAGCAGCTTTATGGGACAGGGGGCGCCGAGGAGTGGCTACACCTTC.

The J gene is TRBJ2-1, the V gene TRBV6-1, with a possible D match to TRBD1 (5 bases). The CDR3 loop spans 15 amino acids. V dropped 4 bases and J dropped 2 bases, with 12 bases sitting between them. Germline lookup yields CDR1 MNHNS and CDR2 SASEGT. The CDR3 coding sequence is TGTGCCAGCAGTGTATCGCAGGGTCCCTACAATGAGCAGTTCTTC. It codes for CASSVSQGPYNEQFF.

The chain couples TRBV5-1 to TRBJ2-5, with 8 bases that match TRBD2. Looked up from germline, CDR1 is SGHRS and CDR2 is YFSETQ. V was pared by 2 bases and J by 2 bases, with 5 bases of the junction left unmatched. This CDR3 has 15 residues. This CDR3 reads CASSFQRGSQETQYF. The DNA of the CDR3 is TGCGCCAGCAGCTTCCAGCGGGGGAGTCAAGAGACCCAGTACTTC.